This T cell receptor beta chain originates from a study of T cell responses to AZD1222 COVID-19 vaccine. About this clone: Its specificity is not known.

General study points: Nearly half of spike-specific TCRs reportedly target unmutated variant regions. Donors in the cohort were predominantly white British and more often female, and clonal diversity was possibly underestimated. The repertoires were collected only after the peak T cell response. The breadth and depth of Spike-specific TCRs increased once two AZD1222 doses had been given.

Per the germline V gene, CDR1 is MNHEY and CDR2 is SVGEGT. V was cut by 5 bases and J by 9 bases, with 8 bases left in between. The CDR3 length is 11 residues. TCRdb keeps only in-frame clones here, not all; method: immunoSEQ multiplex PCR. In the table there are 100,000 or so clones, 70% to 90% of which are singletons. The material was peripheral blood, obtained on day 0 of AZD1222 vaccination. The chain has TRBV6-2 or TRBV6-3 and TRBJ1-5; D ambiguous. The sequence derives from an adult in good health. CDR3 sequence (DNA): TGTGCCAGCAGTCAGACGGGGCCCCAGCATTTT. As protein: CASSQTGPQHF.